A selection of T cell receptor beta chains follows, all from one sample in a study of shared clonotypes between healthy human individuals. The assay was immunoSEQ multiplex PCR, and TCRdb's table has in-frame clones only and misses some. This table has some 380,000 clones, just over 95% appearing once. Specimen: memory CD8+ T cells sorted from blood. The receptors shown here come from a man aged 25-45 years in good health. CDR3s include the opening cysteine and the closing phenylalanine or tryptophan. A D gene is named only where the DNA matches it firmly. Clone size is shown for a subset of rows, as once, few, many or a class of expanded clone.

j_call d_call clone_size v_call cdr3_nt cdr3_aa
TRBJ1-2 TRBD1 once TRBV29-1 TGCAGCGTTGGACAGGGGGGTGGTGGCTACACCTTC CSVGQGGGGYTF
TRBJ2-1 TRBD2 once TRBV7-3 TGTGCCAGCAGCCAAGGGACTAGCGGGAGTCAGGGTGAGCAGTTCTTC CASSQGTSGSQGEQFF
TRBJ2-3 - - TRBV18 TGTGCCAGCTCACGGGACAACACAGATACGCAGTATTTT CASSRDNTDTQYF
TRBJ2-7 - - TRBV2 TGTGCCAGCAGGTACACAGATTACGAGCAGTACTTC CASRYTDYEQYF
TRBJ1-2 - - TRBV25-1 TGTGCCAGCAGCCTGGGGACGGGCTATGGCTACACCTTC CASSLGTGYGYTF
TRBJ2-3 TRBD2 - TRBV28 TGTGCCAGCAGTATAAGAGCGGGAGGGCCAAGGGATACGCAGTATTTT CASSIRAGGPRDTQYF
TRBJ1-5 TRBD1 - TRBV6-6 TGTGCCAGCAGCATAAGGAGGGGGCATCAGCCCCAGCATTTT CASSIRRGHQPQHF
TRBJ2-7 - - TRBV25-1 TGTGCCAGCAGTGGTCGAGGGGGCTACGAGCAGTACTTC CASSGRGGYEQYF
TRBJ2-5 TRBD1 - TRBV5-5 TGTGCCAGCAGTACAGGGGGCAGGTACCAAGAGACCCAGTACTTC CASSTGGRYQETQYF
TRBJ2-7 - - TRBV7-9 TGTGCCAGCAACGGGGGACCACCCTACGAGCAGTACTTC CASNGGPPYEQYF
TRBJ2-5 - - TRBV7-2 TGTGCCAGCAGGGCGAAGGGAGAGACCCAGTACTTC CASRAKGETQYF
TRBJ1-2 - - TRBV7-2 TGTGCCAGCAGCTTGGTTCGATCTGCTGCACAGGCTAGTCCCTATGGCTACACCTTC CASSLVRSAAQASPYGYTF
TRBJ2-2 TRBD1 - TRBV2 TGTGCCGGTTACAGGGGGCAGAACACCGGGGAGCTGTTTTTT CAGYRGQNTGELFF
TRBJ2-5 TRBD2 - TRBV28 TGTGCCAGCAGTTATCTTCAGGGACTAGCGGGAAAAGAGACCCAGTACTTC CASSYLQGLAGKETQYF
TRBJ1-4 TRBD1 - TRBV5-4 TGTGCCAGCAGCCTCGGACAGGGGGTGCTTAATGAAAAACTGTTTTTT CASSLGQGVLNEKLFF
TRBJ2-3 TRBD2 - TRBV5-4 TGTGCCAGCAGCTCAAAGACTAGCGGGAGAACAGATACGCAGTATTTT CASSSKTSGRTDTQYF
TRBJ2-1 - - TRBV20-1 TGCAGTGCGACGCGGTACAATGAGCAGTTCTTC CSATRYNEQFF
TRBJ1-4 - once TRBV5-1 TGCGCCAGCAGCCGGGGGGCAACTAATGAAAAACTGTTTTTT CASSRGATNEKLFF
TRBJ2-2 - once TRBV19 TGTGCCAGTAGTAGGGCCGGTTCGGGCACCGGGGAGCTGTTTTTT CASSRAGSGTGELFF
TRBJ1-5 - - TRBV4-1 TGCGCCAGCAGCCAGACAGGACTAACGAGCAATCAGCCCCAGCATTTT CASSQTGLTSNQPQHF
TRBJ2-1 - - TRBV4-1 TGCGCCAGCCAGGGCCCATCCGAGCAGTTCTTC CASQGPSEQFF
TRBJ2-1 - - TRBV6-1 TGTGCCAGCAGTGAAGGATACAATGAGCAGTTCTTC CASSEGYNEQFF
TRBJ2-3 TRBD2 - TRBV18 TGTGCCGGCGCCGGGACTAGACCCACAGATACGCAGTATTTT CAGAGTRPTDTQYF
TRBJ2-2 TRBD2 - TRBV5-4 TGTGCCAGCAGCCTCAGACTAGCGGGAGTGGTCCCCGGGGAGCTGTTTTTT CASSLRLAGVVPGELFF
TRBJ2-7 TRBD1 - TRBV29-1 TGCAGCGTTGATCGGACAGGGGACGGAGAGCAGTACTTC CSVDRTGDGEQYF
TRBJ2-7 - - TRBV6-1 TGTGCCAGCAGACAGATTATAACCTACGAGCAGTACTTC CASRQIITYEQYF
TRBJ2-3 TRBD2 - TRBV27 TGTGCCAGCAGTTTACGGCTAGCGGATCGCACAGATACGCAGTATTTT CASSLRLADRTDTQYF
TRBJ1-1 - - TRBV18 TGTGCCAGCTCACCTGGGGGTCTGAACACTGAAGCTTTCTTT CASSPGGLNTEAFF
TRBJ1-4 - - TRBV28 TGTGCCAGCAGACCCGGACAGAGAACTAATGAAAAACTGTTTTTT CASRPGQRTNEKLFF
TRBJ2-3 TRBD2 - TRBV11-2 TGTGCCAGCAGCCTGAGCGGGAGCAACACAGATACGCAGTATTTT CASSLSGSNTDTQYF
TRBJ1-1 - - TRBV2 TGTGCCAGCAGTGACTGGGGTCCAATCTTGAACACTGAAGCTTTCTTT CASSDWGPILNTEAFF
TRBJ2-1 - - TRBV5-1 TGCGCCAGCAGAGGCGCCGACCGGGGGAAGTTCTTC CASRGADRGKFF
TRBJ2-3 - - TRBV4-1 TGCGCCAGCAGCCAGATCGGGGCGGGCACAGATACGCAGTATTTT CASSQIGAGTDTQYF
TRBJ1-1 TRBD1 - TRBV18 TGTGCCAGCTCCGGACAGGGGGCGAACACTGAAGCTTTCTTT CASSGQGANTEAFF